The 27 T cell receptor beta chains below all came from one sample that was sequenced in a study of blood T cell repertoires in COVID-19. Sequenced by immunoSEQ multiplex PCR; TCRdb stores in-frame clones only, minus some. The top ten clones hold roughly 8.6% of a sample with fewer than 200,000 clones, about three quarters of them seen once. Sequencing was carried out using peripheral blood. These receptor sequences come from a man aged 55 to 70 with acute or convalescent COVID-19.

The CDR3: CASSERQGINNEQFF. CDR3 bases: TGTGCCAGCAGTGAAAGACAGGGGATCAACAATGAGCAGTTCTTC. The chain couples TRBV6-1 to TRBJ2-1; TRBD1 matches at 8 bases. Unmatched junction bases numbered 5, after V lost 2 bases and J lost 5 bases. This CDR3 has 15 amino acids. Germline loops: CDR1 MNHNS, CDR2 SASEGT.

The chain is built from TRBV19 and TRBJ1-1; 10 bases line up with TRBD1. The CDR3 spans 15 residues. The V and J ends lost 4 bases and 4 bases, in that order; junction bases with no gene match: 6. Germline-derived CDR1 and CDR2 are LNHDA and SQIVND (reference sequence). CDR3 loop: CASSKLDRGGTEAFF. For the CDR3, the DNA is TGTGCCAGTAGTAAACTGGACAGGGGGGGCACTGAAGCTTTCTTT.

This chain uses TRBV11-2 with TRBJ2-3, with D possibly being TRBD2 (5 bases). This CDR3 spans 16 amino acids. Germline V gives CDR1 SGHAT, CDR2 FQNNGV. Trimming left V 1 base short and J 1 base short, with 12 bases between. In nucleotides, the CDR3 is TGTGCCAGCAGCTTAGTAGGGCGGGTGGGCACAGATACGCAGTATTTT. Translated, it gives CASSLVGRVGTDTQYF.

The chain links TRBV3-1 (or the pseudogene TRBV3-2) to TRBJ2-6; no clear D. CDR3 length: 15 residues. CDR1 and CDR2 (germline): LGHDT, YNNKEL (reference sequence). Trimming left V 8 bases short and J 0 bases short, with 11 bases between. The CDR3 nucleotides are TGTGCCAGCGTCGGTGAGCTCTCTGGGGCCAACGTCCTGACTTTC. Translated: CASVGELSGANVLTF.

The CDR3 loop reads CASSVTENPYEQYF. The CDR3 bases are TGTGCCAGCAGCGTAACAGAAAACCCCTACGAGCAGTACTTC. The chain carries TRBV9 and TRBJ2-7, with no clear D. There are 14 residues in the CDR3. Germline-derived CDR1 and CDR2 are SGDLS and YYNGEE. The germline V and J ends were trimmed by 1 base and 2 bases, with 10 bases remaining between them. The full variable domain, its missing parts supplied by reference TRBV9 and TRBJ2-7, is DSGVTQTPKHLITATGQRVTLRCSPRSGDLSVYWYQQSLDQGLQFLIQYYNGEERAKGNILERFSAQQFPDLHSELNLSSLELGDSALYFCASSVTENPYEQYFGPGTRLTVT.

This sequence joins TRBV9 and TRBJ1-6; the match to TRBD1 covers 9 bases. This CDR3 is built from 14 residues. Germline V gene sequence: CDR1 SGDLS, CDR2 YYNGEE. The V segment lost 0 bases and the J segment 10 bases; nucleotides outside the gene matches: 2. CDR3 amino acids: CASSVGQGVSPLHF. As DNA, the CDR3 is TGTGCCAGCAGCGTAGGACAGGGGGTCTCACCCCTCCACTTT.

This chain links TRBV6-5 with TRBJ1-2; possibly TRBD1 for D (6 bases). The CDR3 sequence is 15 residues long. CDR1 and CDR2 (germline): MNHEY, SVGAGI. The V gene lost 2 bases and the J gene lost 2 bases, with 12 bases spanning the gap. The chain's CDR3 is CASSYRKTGNYGYTF. DNA of the CDR3: TGTGCCAGCAGTTACCGCAAAACAGGGAACTATGGCTACACCTTC.

This chain joins TRBV4-3 and TRBJ2-7; the D gene is possibly TRBD1 (5 bases). The CDR3 totals 14 residues. The germline CDR1 and CDR2 sequences are LGHNA and YSLEER. V shed 4 bases and J shed 0 bases, with 10 bases lying between them. CDR3 sequence reads: CASSPTDTSYEQYF. CDR3 nucleotides: TGCGCCAGCAGCCCGACAGACACCTCCTACGAGCAGTACTTC.

This chain uses TRBV2 with TRBJ2-1; no clear D gene. Per the germline V gene, CDR1 is SNHLY and CDR2 is FYNNEI. This CDR3 is built from 10 residues. The ends were cut back, 4 bases at V and 8 bases at J, with 3 bases in the middle. Here the CDR3 reads CASSVYEQFF. The CDR3 DNA is TGTGCCAGCAGTGTATATGAGCAGTTCTTC.

With respect to this clone: Other nucleotide sequences in the sample specify the same CDR3. The chain recombines TRBV12-3 or TRBV12-4 with TRBJ1-1, with D possibly matching TRBD1 (5 bases). V was trimmed by 3 bases and J by 8 bases, leaving 13 bases between them. This CDR3 is built from 13 residues. DNA of the CDR3: TGTGCCAGCAGTTTGGGGCAGGGCACCGAAGCTTTCTTT. Its protein product is CASSLGQGTEAFF.

This sequence joins TRBV5-1 and TRBJ1-6; no definite D call. Germline V gene data show CDR1 as SGHRS and CDR2 as YFSETQ. The CDR3 sequence is 14 residues long. V was cut by 4 bases and J by 9 bases, with 14 bases left in between. CDR3 nucleotides: TGCGCCAGCAGCCCGGGAGATGGCTCTTCACCCCTCCACTTT. It yields the protein CASSPGDGSSPLHF.

This chain connects TRBV7-8 to TRBJ2-7, with D perhaps matching TRBD2 (5 bases). Trimming pared 1 base from V and 1 base from J, leaving 11 bases between. The V gene's germline CDR1 is SGHVS and CDR2 FQNEAQ. The CDR3 totals 15 residues. CDR3 DNA: TGTGCCAGCAGCTTAGAACGGGGTCCGTCCTACGAGCAGTACTTC. It yields the protein CASSLERGPSYEQYF.

The chain links TRBV11-2 to TRBJ2-5; tentatively, D is TRBD2 (6 bases). Per germline, CDR1 SGHAT and CDR2 FQNNGV. This CDR3 has 13 residues. Between the trimmed V and J ends, which lost 6 bases and 5 bases, there was a span of 13 bases. The CDR3 protein is CASSSGLRETQYF. In nucleotides, the CDR3 is TGTGCCAGCAGTTCGGGACTTAGGGAGACCCAGTACTTC. The full variable domain, completed using reference TRBV11-2 and TRBJ2-5, is EAGVAQSPRYKIIEKRQSVAFWCNPISGHATLYWYQQILGQGPKLLIQFQNNGVVDDSQLPKDRFSAERLKGVDSTLKIQPAKLEDSAVYLCASSSGLRETQYFGPGTRLLVL.

This clone is a singleton in its sample. The V and J genes are TRBV30 and TRBJ2-3; possible D gene TRBD1, 5 bases. Germline-derived CDR1 and CDR2 are GTSNPN and SVGIG (reference sequence). The CDR3 has 15 amino acids. V lost 1 base and J 1 base, leaving 12 bases between the germline ends. The chain's CDR3 is CAWSEGRAGTDTQYF. The CDR3 DNA is TGTGCCTGGAGTGAAGGCAGGGCCGGCACAGATACGCAGTATTTT.

CDR3 nucleotides: TGTGCCAGCAATGACCCCGGTTCAGGAAACACCATATATTTT. This encodes CASNDPGSGNTIYF. The chain links TRBV25-1 to TRBJ1-3; D not resolved. Per germline, CDR1 MGHDK and CDR2 SYGVNS. Trimming shortened V by 7 bases and J by 4 bases, and 14 bases separated the two germline ends. CDR3 length: 14 residues.

V is TRBV11-2 and J is TRBJ1-2; 11 bases align to TRBD1. Trimming at V came to 6 bases and at J to 6 bases, leaving 12 bases not matched to a gene. Germline values: CDR1 SGHAT, CDR2 FQNNGV. This CDR3 has 16 amino acids. Written as DNA, the CDR3 is TGTGCCAGCAGGTCGGATGCCGGGACAGGGGGGAATGGCTACACCTTC. Amino acids: CASRSDAGTGGNGYTF.

J is TRBJ2-7 and V is TRBV7-2; weak D call: TRBD1 (6 bases). In germline, CDR1 is SGHTA, CDR2 FQGNSA. The V end lost 5 bases, the J end lost 0 bases, and 17 bases lay between the germline ends. This CDR3 comprises 16 residues. DNA for the CDR3: TGTGCCAGCAGCAGCCTCGGACAGACGAACTCCTACGAGCAGTACTTC. Its translation is CASSSLGQTNSYEQYF.

J is TRBJ2-3 and V is TRBV7-2, with 7 bases fitting TRBD2. Germline V CDR1 and CDR2: SGHTA, FQGNSA. The J segment lost 2 bases and the V segment lost 6 bases, leaving 2 bases of the junction unmatched. The CDR3 is 13 residues long. The CDR3 DNA sequence: TGTGCCAGCAGGGGGGGGACCACAGATACGCAGTATTTT. Protein sequence: CASRGGTTDTQYF.

The chain links TRBV5-4 to TRBJ1-2; tentatively, D is TRBD1 (5 bases). Germline values: CDR1 SGHNT, CDR2 YYREEE (reference sequence). Trimming took 1 base from V and 1 from J, leaving 8 bases between them. The CDR3 is 14 residues long. CDR3 protein: CASSLQGDNYGYTF. DNA for the CDR3: TGTGCCAGCAGCTTGCAAGGGGATAACTATGGCTACACCTTC. Using reference TRBV5-4 and TRBJ1-2 for the parts outside the CDR3, the full variable domain is ETGVTQSPTHLIKTRGQQVTLRCSSQSGHNTVSWYQQALGQGPQFIFQYYREEENGRGNFPPRFSGLQFPNYSSELNVNALELDDSALYLCASSLQGDNYGYTFGSGTRLTVV.

This chain joins TRBV2 and TRBJ2-7; 8 nucleotides match TRBD1. V dropped 8 bases and J dropped 5; count of bases not matched to a gene: 8. Germline V gene lookup returns CDR1 SNHLY and CDR2 FYNNEI. The CDR3 has 13 amino acids. The CDR3 coding sequence is TGTGCCAGCGGATGGACAGGGTCCAACGAGCAGTACTTC. The encoded protein is CASGWTGSNEQYF.

CDR3 sequence: CASSVLAAAGETQYF. CDR3 sequence (DNA): TGTGCCAGCAGCGTCCTAGCGGCGGCGGGGGAGACCCAGTACTTC. The gene calls are TRBV9 and TRBJ2-5; 7 nucleotides agree with TRBD2. The V gene's germline CDR1 is SGDLS and CDR2 YYNGEE. The CDR3 has 15 residues. The V gene end was trimmed by 2 bases and the J gene end by 5 bases; junction bases not matched to a gene: 9.

This chain connects TRBV19 to TRBJ2-2, with TRBD2 matching over 9 bases. Per germline, CDR1 LNHDA and CDR2 SQIVND (reference sequence). Trimming cost V 7 bases and J 4 bases; bases outside gene matches: 7. The CDR3 has 15 amino acids. CDR3 DNA: TGTGCCAGTATGGTCTTTAGCGGGGGCACCGGGGAGCTGTTTTTT. This encodes CASMVFSGGTGELFF.

V is TRBV4-1 and J is TRBJ2-2; weak D call: TRBD1 (5 bases). Germline CDR1 and CDR2: MGHRA and YSYEKL. Trimming shortened V by 4 bases and J by 9 bases, and 9 bases separated the two germline ends. CDR3 length: 12 amino acids. The CDR3 DNA follows: TGCGCCAGCAGCCGGAACAGGTGGGAGCTGTTTTTT. As protein: CASSRNRWELFF.

This chain joins TRBV9 and TRBJ1-2; D is undetermined. Trimming stripped 3 bases from V and 7 bases from J, with 13 bases between. CDR1 SGDLS and CDR2 YYNGEE come from the germline V gene. The CDR3 is 13 amino acids. The CDR3: CASSATWTSGYTF. For the CDR3, the DNA is TGTGCCAGCAGCGCAACTTGGACTTCTGGCTACACCTTC.

V usage is TRBV9 and J usage is TRBJ1-2, with TRBD1 as a possible D gene (5 bases). Per the germline V gene, CDR1 is SGDLS and CDR2 is YYNGEE. This CDR3 comprises 13 residues. With 3 bases removed from V and 7 bases from J, the gap between germline ends came to 13 bases. The CDR3: CASSAGEGSGYTF. The CDR3 DNA reads TGTGCCAGCAGCGCGGGGGAGGGAAGTGGCTACACCTTC.

For this clone: Different DNA sequences within this sample yield the same CDR3. The V call is TRBV4-3, the J call TRBJ2-2; no firm D call. The germline V gene encodes CDR1 LGHNA and CDR2 YSLEER. The CDR3 has 15 amino acids. Trimming removed 0 bases at V and 2 bases at J, with 7 bases between. The DNA for the CDR3 is TGCGCCAGCAGCCAAGATCCGGGTAACACCGGGGAGCTGTTTTTT. Translated: CASSQDPGNTGELFF.

This clone was detected only once. The rearrangement uses TRBV7-9 and TRBJ2-7; the match to TRBD1 covers 7 bases. Germline CDR1 reads SEHNR; CDR2 reads FQNEAQ (reference sequence). The CDR3 runs to 13 residues. Losses at the gene ends were 4 bases for V and 3 bases for J; bases not matched to a gene: 3. The CDR3 loop reads CASSSWDSYEQYF. The CDR3, as DNA: TGTGCCAGCAGCTCGTGGGACAGCTACGAGCAGTACTTC.